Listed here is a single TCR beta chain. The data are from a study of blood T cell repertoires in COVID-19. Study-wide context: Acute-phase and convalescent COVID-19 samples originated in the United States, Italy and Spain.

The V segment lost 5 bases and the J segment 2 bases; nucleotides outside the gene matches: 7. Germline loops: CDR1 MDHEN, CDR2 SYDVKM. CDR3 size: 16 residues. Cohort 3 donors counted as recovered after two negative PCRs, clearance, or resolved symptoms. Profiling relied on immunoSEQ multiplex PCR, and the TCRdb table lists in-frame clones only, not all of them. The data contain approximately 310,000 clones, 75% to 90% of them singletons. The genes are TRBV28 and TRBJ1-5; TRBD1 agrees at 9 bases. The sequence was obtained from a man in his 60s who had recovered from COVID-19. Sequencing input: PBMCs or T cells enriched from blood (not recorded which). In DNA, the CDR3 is TGTGCCAGCAGTCACAACAGGGGGCTCGGCAATCAGCCCCAGCATTTT. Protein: CASSHNRGLGNQPQHF.